Included here is one T cell receptor (beta chain) sequence, with context. Its cognate antigen is unknown. TCRdb re-called clones via MiXCR from the PCR reads. Of 50,000 or so clones listed, around 20% are singletons. This entry belongs to a study of metastatic and nonmetastatic thyroid tumors. Study-wide results and caveats: Significantly higher TCR beta diversity was reportedly seen in malignant thyroid tumors than benign nodules, in blood and tumor.

Looked up from germline, CDR1 is LGHDT and CDR2 is YNNKEL (reference sequence). The CDR3 sequence is 13 residues long. The V and J ends lost 7 bases and 2 bases respectively, with 11 bases between them. Before thyroid surgery, none of the patients had received any treatment. The V gene is TRBV3-1, the J gene TRBJ2-5, with D uncertain. The clonotype was recovered from a male donor with papillary thyroid cancer or a benign thyroid nodule (not recorded which). Some clones in this sample may be carry-over from other donors' samples. Sequenced material: blood. CDR3 region: CASIHMGQETQYF. In DNA, the CDR3 is TGTGCCAGCATTCACATGGGACAAGAGACCCAGTACTTC.